The clone carrying this T cell receptor beta chain was seen a single time. This entry is derived from a study of blood T cell repertoires in COVID-19. Study at large: Acute and convalescent COVID-19 specimens originated in the United States, Italy and Spain.

CDR3 length: 15 residues. CDR1 and CDR2 (germline): SGHTS, YDEGEE. The germline V and J ends were trimmed by 4 bases and 4 bases, with 15 bases remaining between them. Method: immunoSEQ multiplex PCR; TCRdb's copy keeps in-frame clones and lacks some. The profile covers about 280,000 clones, with 80% to 90% appearing a single time and 9.5% to 12% taken by the ten largest. Specimen: peripheral blood. The chain recombines TRBV5-8 with TRBJ1-5, with D possibly matching TRBD1 (5 bases). The receptor comes from a woman in her seventies with acute or convalescent COVID-19. CDR3 protein: CASSPRRQTNQPQHF. The CDR3 region has the DNA TGTGCCAGCAGCCCCCGCCGACAGACTAATCAGCCCCAGCATTTT.